What follows describes a single T cell receptor (beta chain). What it binds is unknown. The CDR3 consists of 13 residues. The data were obtained in a study of blood T cells in healthy people across ages. A J-beta primer mix and a sample-barcoded 5' primer were used in a second PCR of about 7 to 12 cycles. Samples each returned at least 3 million CDR3-containing paired-end reads. TCRdb itself ran the 5' RACE reads through MiXCR, one entry per CDR3 protein. The sample consists of about 650,000 distinct CDR3 sequences, around 52% of them appearing once. Whole-study findings and limits: Diversity estimated from one million T cells was considered an underestimate.

The V and J genes are TRBV12-3 or TRBV12-4 and TRBJ2-4, with D possibly matching TRBD1 (5 bases). The end of the DNA is better explained by TRBJ2-7, so the J call may be wrong. This receptor was obtained from a woman over 75 in good health. The sample comprised blood. The CDR3 region has the DNA TGTGCCAGCAGCCGAAGTCAGGGATACGAGCAGTACTTC. Its translation: CASSRSQGYEQYF.